This T cell receptor (beta chain) was sequenced for a study of PD-L1 blockade in urothelial cancer. Germline lookup yields CDR1 LNHNV and CDR2 YYDKDF (reference sequence). V lost 3 bases, J lost 6 bases, and 26 bases lay in between. This CDR3 contains 18 residues. Time point meaning: pretreatment peripheral blood. Sequencing used immunoSEQ multiplex PCR; TCRdb keeps in-frame clones, though not all of them. The sample lists approximately 52,000 clones; 75% were seen once. This sample comprised PBMCs, obtained around atezolizumab (anti-PD-L1) treatment. The V gene is TRBV15, the J gene TRBJ1-2, with D possibly TRBD1 on 6 matching bases. This clonotype originated in a man aged 65 to 79 with urothelial cancer. The CDR3 nucleotides are TGTGCCACCAGCAGCCAGACGGCAGGGTTTGGGGGGGGCGATGGCTACACCTTC. Its protein is CATSSQTAGFGGGDGYTF.